Presented here are 21 T cell receptor beta chains from one specimen sequenced in a study of blood T cell repertoires in COVID-19 (dated by TCRdb to the early 2020s). Libraries were built with the immunoSEQ multiplex PCR assay. This immuneACCESS table, as held by TCRdb, lists in-frame sequences with V and J called but not all clones. Of the missing ones, under half trace to an unresolved V gene in checked studies; the others have no known cause. The sample includes around 42,000 clones, with 75% to 80% observed a single time. The ten largest make up about 8.5% of the sample. Input material: peripheral blood. These TCRs come from a man in his sixties or seventies with active or convalescent COVID-19.

The J gene is TRBJ1-2, the V gene TRBV3-1 (or the pseudogene TRBV3-2); D remains unclear. Germline CDR1 and CDR2: LGHDT and YNNKEL (reference sequence). V lost 2 bases and J lost 0, with 7 bases in between. The CDR3 runs to 14 residues. The CDR3 sequence is CASSQHGANYGYTF. CDR3 in DNA: TGTGCCAGCAGCCAACACGGAGCTAACTATGGCTACACCTTC.

The CDR3 reads CASSYTGTLSGNTIYF. CDR3 in DNA: TGTGCCAGCAGTTACACAGGGACCCTCTCGGGAAACACCATATATTTT. The rearrangement uses TRBV6-5 and TRBJ1-3; maybe TRBD1 (6 bases). Germline assignment: CDR1 MNHEY and CDR2 SVGAGI. This CDR3 has 16 amino acids. V was clipped by 2 bases and J by 4 bases, with 15 bases between them.

The chain joins TRBV5-1 to TRBJ1-3; D is perhaps TRBD1 (6 bases). The CDR3 covers 14 residues. Germline V gene data show CDR1 as SGHRS and CDR2 as YFSETQ. V lost 3 bases and J 4 bases, leaving 11 bases between the germline ends. In DNA form, the CDR3 reads TGCGCCAGCAGCTACGGGACAACAGGAAACACCATATATTTT. Translating it yields CASSYGTTGNTIYF.

This clone showed up just once. The chain recombines TRBV11-2 with TRBJ2-5; 11 positions match TRBD2. Germline CDR1 reads SGHAT; CDR2 reads FQNNGV. The CDR3 sequence is 17 residues long. V lost 1 base, J lost 3 bases, and 7 bases stayed unmatched. The CDR3 region has the DNA TGTGCCAGCAGCTTAGGTACTAGCGGGGGACGTAAAGAGACCCAGTACTTC. Its translation is CASSLGTSGGRKETQYF. Filled out from reference TRBV11-2 and TRBJ2-5, the complete variable domain reads EAGVAQSPRYKIIEKRQSVAFWCNPISGHATLYWYQQILGQGPKLLIQFQNNGVVDDSQLPKDRFSAERLKGVDSTLKIQPAKLEDSAVYLCASSLGTSGGRKETQYFGPGTRLLVL.

This chain connects TRBV27 to TRBJ1-5; 9 bases map to TRBD1. With 0 bases clipped from V and 6 bases from J, the junction kept 6 bases outside the gene matches. This CDR3 spans 16 amino acids. Germline V gene lookup returns CDR1 MNHEY and CDR2 SMNVEV (reference sequence). The CDR3 DNA follows: TGTGCCAGCAGTTTATCGCCAACAGGGGGCCTTCAGCCCCAGCATTTT. The encoded protein is CASSLSPTGGLQPQHF.

The chain employs TRBV27 and TRBJ2-7; TRBD2 is a possible D gene (6 bases). The CDR3 has 12 residues. CDR1 and CDR2 (germline): MNHEY, SMNVEV (reference sequence). With 9 bases removed from V and 4 bases from J, the gap between germline ends came to 13 bases. The chain's CDR3 is CASFGRHYEQYF. CDR3 coding DNA: TGTGCCAGTTTCGGGAGACATTACGAGCAGTACTTC.

The chain links TRBV10-3 to TRBJ2-7; D is perhaps TRBD1 (6 bases). Trimming shortened V by 9 bases and J by 0 bases, and 15 bases separated the two germline ends. Per the germline V gene, CDR1 is ENHRY and CDR2 is SYGVKD. The CDR3 covers 14 residues. CDR3 bases: TGTGCCATAGGGACATTATCAAGCTCCTACGAGCAGTACTTC. This translates into CAIGTLSSSYEQYF.

The CDR3 nucleotides are TGTGCCAGCAGGGGACAGTTATACACTGAAGCTTTCTTT. Protein: CASRGQLYTEAFF. This rearrangement joins TRBV12-3 or TRBV12-4 to TRBJ1-1; 7 bases line up with TRBD1. The CDR3 contains 13 residues. With 6 bases clipped from V and 3 bases from J, the junction kept 4 bases outside the gene matches.

This chain uses TRBV7-8 with TRBJ2-2; 8 positions match TRBD1. This CDR3 contains 14 residues. With V trimmed by 5 bases and J by 6 bases, 5 bases remained unmatched. The germline V gene encodes CDR1 SGHVS and CDR2 FQNEAQ. In nucleotides, the CDR3 is TGTGCCAGCAGCCGACAGGGGTTATCCGGGGAGCTGTTTTTT. Its protein is CASSRQGLSGELFF.

The chain carries TRBV27 and TRBJ1-5; 8 bases are shared with TRBD1. Germline values: CDR1 MNHEY, CDR2 SMNVEV (reference sequence). The CDR3 has 15 amino acids. V lost 4 bases and J lost 3; bases outside the gene matches: 5. Written as DNA, the CDR3 is TGTGCCAGCAGTTCGGGACAGGCACTCAATCAGCCCCAGCATTTT. It codes for CASSSGQALNQPQHF.

V is TRBV11-2 and J is TRBJ2-7; TRBD2 matches 15 bases. Germline CDR1 and CDR2: SGHAT and FQNNGV. V dropped 5 bases and J dropped 4; count of bases not matched to a gene: 3. The CDR3 totals 15 residues. The CDR3 DNA sequence: TGTGCCAGCAGCCGGACTAGCGGGGGGGTGTACGAGCAGTACTTC. This translates into CASSRTSGGVYEQYF.

The genes are TRBV5-1 and TRBJ2-5; D possibly corresponds to TRBD2 (5 bases). This CDR3 contains 13 residues. The germline gives CDR1 SGHRS, CDR2 YFSETQ. V was pared by 4 bases and J by 6 bases, with 13 bases between. The CDR3 DNA reads as TGCGCCAGCAGCCGAACTAGTGCGCAGACCCAGTACTTC. Amino acids: CASSRTSAQTQYF.

The sample holds a few counts of this clone. The gene calls are TRBV27 and TRBJ2-1, with D hard to call. Per the germline V gene, CDR1 is MNHEY and CDR2 is SMNVEV (reference sequence). The CDR3 runs to 15 residues. With 3 bases removed from V and 4 bases from J, the gap between germline ends came to 13 bases. The CDR3: CASSFVMTTYNEQFF. CDR3 coding DNA: TGTGCCAGCAGTTTTGTCATGACGACTTACAATGAGCAGTTCTTC.

The V and J genes are TRBV7-3 and TRBJ2-1; tentatively, D is TRBD2 (6 bases). CDR3 length equals 15 residues. Trimming pared 4 bases from V and 0 bases from J, leaving 10 bases between. CDR1 is SGHTA, CDR2 FQGTGA, per germline. The CDR3 coding sequence is TGTGCCAGCAGCTCCGGGGGACTCTCCTACAATGAGCAGTTCTTC. It translates to CASSSGGLSYNEQFF.

The rearrangement links TRBV7-3 to TRBJ2-1, with a possible D match to TRBD2 (5 bases). Germline-derived CDR1 and CDR2 are SGHTA and FQGTGA. V lost 3 bases to trimming and J lost 10 bases, with 19 bases between them. There are 15 residues in the CDR3. The CDR3 DNA is TGTGCCAGCAGCTTCAAAGTCGGATCGGACTGGGAGCAGTTCTTC. As protein: CASSFKVGSDWEQFF.

This chain joins TRBV19 and TRBJ1-4, with D possibly TRBD1 on 5 matching bases. Germline CDR1 is LNHDA and CDR2 is SQIVND (reference sequence). This CDR3 region has 19 residues. Trimming shortened V by 5 bases and J by 0 bases, and 22 bases separated the two germline ends. Written as DNA, the CDR3 is TGTGCCAGTAGTGGATTATGGCCACAGGCCGCTTCAACTAATGAAAAACTGTTTTTT. Its protein product is CASSGLWPQAASTNEKLFF.

V is TRBV6-1 and J is TRBJ2-7; TRBD1 matches 9 bases. The V segment lost 2 bases and the J segment 2 bases; nucleotides outside the gene matches: 7. This CDR3 comprises 16 residues. Germline CDR1 reads MNHNS; CDR2 reads SASEGT. The CDR3 DNA follows: TGTGCCAGCAGTGAAACCGGGACAGGGAGTCCCTACGAGCAGTACTTC. It codes for CASSETGTGSPYEQYF.

This clone was recorded a few times. J is TRBJ2-1 and V is TRBV5-4; a weak D match, TRBD2 (6 bases). Germline CDR1 is SGHNT and CDR2 is YYREEE (reference sequence). V was clipped by 0 bases and J by 4 bases, with 11 bases between them. The CDR3 sequence is 15 residues long. The CDR3 spells CASSLEAGSYNEQFF. The CDR3 nucleotides are TGTGCCAGCAGCTTGGAAGCGGGCAGTTACAATGAGCAGTTCTTC.

This chain connects TRBV7-9 to TRBJ1-3, with 10 bases aligning to TRBD1. From germline, CDR1 is SEHNR and CDR2 FQNEAQ (reference sequence). The CDR3 runs to 17 residues. The V segment lost 3 bases and the J segment 0 bases; nucleotides outside the gene matches: 5. The CDR3 spells CASSLGQGPRSGNTIYF. In nucleotides, the CDR3 is TGTGCCAGCAGCTTGGGACAGGGGCCACGCTCTGGAAACACCATATATTTT.

The rearrangement joins TRBV28 to TRBJ2-3; D is ambiguous. There are 15 residues in the CDR3. The V gene's germline CDR1 is MDHEN and CDR2 SYDVKM. V was trimmed by 2 bases and J by 5 bases, leaving 14 bases between them. CDR3 nucleotide sequence: TGTGCCAGCAGTTTAGGCTTGGCCCGAATAGATACGCAGTATTTT. It translates to CASSLGLARIDTQYF.

The CDR3 is CASSAGLSGANVLTF. Written as DNA, the CDR3 is TGTGCCAGCAGCGCGGGGTTATCTGGGGCCAACGTCCTGACTTTC. The chain employs TRBV5-6 and TRBJ2-6; D possibly corresponds to TRBD2 (6 bases). CDR1 SGHDT and CDR2 YYEEEE come from the germline V gene. This CDR3 has 15 amino acids. Trimming shortened V by 4 bases and J by 1 base, and 9 bases separated the two germline ends.